The rows below give T cell receptor beta chains drawn from one sample of a study of blood T cell repertoires in COVID-19. Repertoires were generated with immunoSEQ multiplex PCR, while TCRdb's copy carries only in-frame clones and drops some. Altogether under 50,000 clones are present, over 80% being singletons, with the ten largest covering around 12%. Sequencing used peripheral blood. Source of these receptors: a human donor in a cohort sampled during active COVID-19. Both conserved end residues are part of each CDR3. D genes are given only for firm matches.

>TRBJ1-1|TRBV11-2|.
TGTGCCAGCAGCTTTAGTCAGGGTATCACTGAAGCTTTCTTT
CASSFSQGITEAFF
>TRBJ2-7|TRBV6-2/TRBV6-3|TRBD2
TGTGCCAGCAGTGATCGGACTAGCGGGAACGGCGGCGACGAGCAGTACTTC
CASSDRTSGNGGDEQYF
>TRBJ1-6|TRBV7-2|TRBD1
TGTGCCAGCAGACTCACAGGGGGTCGGCGGAATTCACCCCTCCACTTT
CASRLTGGRRNSPLHF
>TRBJ1-6|TRBV6-5|.
TGTGCCAGCAGTTACTCCAGGGACATATATAATTCACCCCTCCACTTT
CASSYSRDIYNSPLHF
>TRBJ2-1|TRBV19|TRBD1
TGTGCCAGTAGTAGCCAGACAGGGGGTGAGCAGTTCTTC
CASSSQTGGEQFF
>TRBJ2-2|TRBV7-2|.
TGTGCCAGCAGCCCGCAAGACCCGGGGGTTACCGGGGAGCTGTTTTTT
CASSPQDPGVTGELFF
>TRBJ2-5|TRBV7-3|TRBD2
TGTGCCAGCAGCCCGGGACTAGTTCTTGAGACCCAGTACTTC
CASSPGLVLETQYF
>TRBJ2-1|TRBV29-1|TRBD1
TGCAGCGAGCTGACAGGGAACGAGCAGTTCTTC
CSELTGNEQFF
>TRBJ2-5|TRBV7-2|.
TGTGCCAGCAGCTTAGCCTTACGCGGGCGCCGGGAGACCCAGTACTTC
CASSLALRGRRETQYF
>TRBJ2-4|TRBV9|TRBD1
TGTGCCAGCAGCGTAGCCCAGAGACAGGGGCGCTCCAAAAACATTCAGTACTTC
CASSVAQRQGRSKNIQYF
>TRBJ2-7|TRBV12-3/TRBV12-4|.
TGTGCCAGCAGCCCGGGGTGGATCTACGAGCAGTACTTC
CASSPGWIYEQYF
>TRBJ2-7|TRBV4-3|TRBD2
TGCGCCAGCAGCCAATACACCGGGACTAGCGGATACGAGCAGTACTTC
CASSQYTGTSGYEQYF
>TRBJ1-2|TRBV7-3|.
TGTGCCAGCAGCCCGGGGGGGAGCAGTCGAGGATATGGCTACACCTTC
CASSPGGSSRGYGYTF
>TRBJ2-7|TRBV6-2/TRBV6-3|TRBD2
TGTGCCAGCAGTGACCCGGGGACTAGGCTCTCCTACGAGCAGTACTTC
CASSDPGTRLSYEQYF